Reported below is one T cell receptor (beta chain). The germline gives CDR1 MDHEN, CDR2 SYDVKM. V lost 5 bases and J lost 3; bases outside the gene matches: 10. The CDR3 totals 16 residues. These data originate in a study of blood T cell repertoires in COVID-19. On the study more broadly: COVID-19 samples from acute and convalescent phases originated in the United States, Italy and Spain.

Original methodology: Scientists estimated how many nucleated cells there were by amplifying reference gene primers. Produced via immunoSEQ multiplex PCR; TCRdb's table is partial and in-frame only. V, J and clone size are taken as reported in that table, and D and trimming were inferred from the DNA itself. The data hold roughly 150,000 clones, with 81% observed a single time. This clonotype was sampled from a man in his fifties or sixties with active or convalescent COVID-19. Input material: peripheral blood. The chain uses TRBV28 and TRBJ2-7, with 10 bases lining up with TRBD1. CDR3 in amino acids: CASSPPSGTGVYEQYF. CDR3 DNA sequence: TGTGCCAGCAGTCCCCCATCCGGGACAGGGGTCTACGAGCAGTACTTC.